The 13 T cell receptor beta chains given below trace back to one sample, sequenced in a study of T cells in Graves' hyperthyroidism and ophthalmopathy. Authors of the study amplified TCR beta CDR3 regions from RNA transcripts. HTBI primers were employed in a first-round RT-PCR of the TCR CDR3. Each CDR3 protein is one row after TCRdb ran MiXCR on the multiplex PCR reads. The sample shows around 420,000 distinct CDR3 sequences, approximately 14% of them seen only once. Source material: blood. All receptors come from a woman aged 18 to 35 with Graves' hyperthyroidism.

V and J are TRBV12-3 or TRBV12-4 and TRBJ2-3; 14 nucleotides line up with TRBD2. V was pared by 7 bases and J by 3 bases, with 12 bases of the junction left unmatched. CDR3 length: 18 residues. The CDR3 region is CASTGLAGGRGWTDTQYF. The CDR3 bases are TGTGCCAGCACCGGACTAGCGGGGGGCCGTGGTTGGACAGATACGCAGTATTTT.

This clonotype was picked up many times. The gene calls are TRBV7-3 and TRBJ1-2; no reliable D call. Germline CDR1 SGHTA, CDR2 FQGTGA. V was pared by 3 bases and J by 6 bases, with 5 bases between. This CDR3 comprises 11 residues. The CDR3 protein is CASSFRHGYTF. The CDR3 DNA is TGTGCCAGCAGCTTCAGGCATGGCTACACCTTC.

The sample holds many counts of this clonotype. This sequence joins TRBV2 and TRBJ2-5; the D is unclear. The CDR3 length is 10 residues. With 7 bases removed from V and 3 bases from J, the gap between germline ends came to 3 bases. The V gene's germline CDR1 is SNHLY and CDR2 FYNNEI. Here the CDR3 reads CASKEETQYF. As DNA, the CDR3 is TGTGCCAGCAAAGAAGAGACCCAGTACTTC. Based on the CDR3 plus reference TRBV2 and TRBJ2-5, the full variable domain is EPEVTQTPSHQVTQMGQEVILRCVPISNHLYFYWYRQILGQKVEFLVSFYNNEISEKSEIFDDQFSVERPDGSNFTLKIRSTKLEDSAMYFCASKEETQYFGPGTRLLVL.

The genes are TRBV7-9 and TRBJ2-7; 8 positions agree with TRBD1. V lost 8 bases to trimming and J lost 6 bases; unmatched junction nucleotides: 6. There are 12 residues in the CDR3. Per germline, CDR1 SEHNR and CDR2 FQNEAQ (reference sequence). For the CDR3, the DNA is TGTGCCAGCGGACAGGGTTCCATCGAGCAGTACTTC. As protein: CASGQGSIEQYF.

This clonotype was recorded at least ten times. J is TRBJ2-1 and V is TRBV11-3; D is possibly TRBD2 (5 bases). This CDR3 is built from 13 residues. In germline, CDR1 is SGHNT, CDR2 YENEEA. Trimming removed 5 bases at V and 3 bases at J, with 8 bases between. CDR3 region: CASSTSGYNEQFF. In DNA form, the CDR3 reads TGTGCCAGCAGCACCAGCGGCTACAATGAGCAGTTCTTC.

This clonotype occurred a few times. The V and J genes are TRBV4-1 and TRBJ2-7; D might be TRBD1 or TRBD2, each matching 5 bases. The CDR3 is made up of 15 amino acids. Looked up from germline, CDR1 is MGHRA and CDR2 is YSYEKL. Trimming shortened V by 3 bases and J by 3 bases, and 15 bases separated the two germline ends. CDR3 region: CASSHRIGANYEQYF. DNA for the CDR3: TGCGCCAGCAGCCATCGAATCGGGGCTAACTACGAGCAGTACTTC.

This clonotype has just a few counts. The chain combines TRBV6-1 with TRBJ2-1, with TRBD2 matching over 7 bases. This CDR3 comprises 17 residues. Germline trimming cut 5 bases from V and 4 bases from J; bases unmatched to any gene: 14. The germline gives CDR1 MNHNS, CDR2 SASEGT. The CDR3 DNA follows: TGTGCCAGCAGTCCCTTAGGGGCGGGAGATTTTTACAATGAGCAGTTCTTC. It specifies CASSPLGAGDFYNEQFF.

This clonotype has ten or more counts. The genes are TRBV6-1 and TRBJ1-2; D remains ambiguous. Trimming removed 8 bases at V and 3 bases at J, with 16 bases between. The CDR3 is 14 residues long. The germline V gene has CDR1 MNHNS and CDR2 SASEGT. The CDR3 sequence: CASRPGRAYYGYTF. Written as DNA, the CDR3 is TGTGCCAGCCGGCCGGGGAGGGCTTACTATGGCTACACCTTC.

The chain uses TRBV7-2 and TRBJ2-1; TRBD2 aligns across 7 bases. V shed 4 bases and J 6 bases; nucleotides not matched to a gene: 15. The CDR3 extends over 17 amino acids. Germline CDR1 and CDR2: SGHTA and FQGNSA. The CDR3 coding sequence is TGTGCCAGCAGCTCCGGGCGCGGGAGCAGGGATCTCAATGAGCAGTTCTTC. Translating gives CASSSGRGSRDLNEQFF.

This clonotype was picked up many times. The chain couples TRBV11-3 to TRBJ2-2, with a tentative D call TRBD1 (5 bases). The CDR3 is made up of 14 amino acids. V was cut by 3 bases and J by 2 bases, with 7 bases left in between. CDR1 and CDR2 (germline): SGHNT, YENEEA. The CDR3 DNA sequence: TGTGCCAGCAGCTTCGACAGAAACACCGGGGAGCTGTTTTTT. This translates into CASSFDRNTGELFF.

The rearrangement uses TRBV7-3 and TRBJ2-3; tentatively, D is TRBD1 or TRBD2 (5 bases each). V was trimmed by 2 bases and J by 2 bases, leaving 14 bases between them. This CDR3 has 16 amino acids. CDR1 and CDR2 from the germline V gene are SGHTA and FQGTGA. Written as DNA, the CDR3 is TGTGCCAGCAGCTTAGGTGAGGGGAAGGTCACAGATACGCAGTATTTT. It yields the protein CASSLGEGKVTDTQYF. Full variable domain (rest looked up from reference TRBV7-3 and TRBJ2-3): GAGVSQTPSNKVTEKGKYVELRCDPISGHTALYWYRQSLGQGPEFLIYFQGTGAADDSGLPNDRFFAVRPEGSVSTLKIQRTERGDSAVYLCASSLGEGKVTDTQYFGPGTRLTVL.

There are many counts of this clonotype. The chain has TRBV15 and TRBJ2-2, with a weak D call TRBD1 (6 bases). Germline V CDR1 and CDR2: LNHNV, YYDKDF (reference sequence). The CDR3 is 13 residues long. V lost 4 bases, J lost 5 bases, and 8 bases lay in between. In DNA form, the CDR3 reads TGTGCCACCAGCACCAGGGGTACCGGGGAGCTGTTTTTT. This encodes CATSTRGTGELFF.

This clonotype was seen at least ten times. The rearrangement links TRBV6-1 to TRBJ2-1; D uncertain. Deletions cut 6 bases from V and 5 bases from J, with 20 bases between. The CDR3 totals 16 residues. Germline V gives CDR1 MNHNS, CDR2 SASEGT. CDR3: CASSPQNRILNNEQFF. In DNA, the CDR3 is TGTGCCAGCAGCCCTCAGAATAGGATACTAAACAATGAGCAGTTCTTC.